The entry that follows covers one T cell receptor beta chain sequence. Treatment described: 15 to 20 received Ad26.COV2.S at low or high dose, single or two shots; roughly five received placebo; per-sample allocation not given. The investigators took samples on day 63 after the first vaccine or placebo injection. Some clones are missing from TCRdb's copy, which holds only in-frame ones; the method was immunoSEQ multiplex PCR. The sample shows some 320,000 clones, more than 70% of them seen only once. Germline V gene lookup returns CDR1 SGHTA and CDR2 FQGNSA. The CDR3 contains 13 residues. With 4 bases removed from V and 6 bases from J, the gap between germline ends came to 13 bases. This entry belongs to a study of Ad26.COV2.S vaccination and SARS-CoV-2 variants. Study-wide background: This donor came from the COV1001 trial of Ad26.COV2.S.

This clonotype originated in a person between 18 and 59 years old who received the Ad26.COV2.S COVID-19 vaccine or a placebo. The J gene is TRBJ2-7, the V gene TRBV7-2; tentatively, D is TRBD1 (5 bases). The material was peripheral blood, obtained in a trial of Ad26.COV2.S vaccine versus placebo. CDR3 nucleotide sequence: TGTGCCAGCAGCTCAACCAGGGCCCTCGAGCAGTACTTC. This sequence encodes CASSSTRALEQYF.